This passage covers 17 T cell receptor beta chains from one sample sequenced in a study of T cell responses to AZD1222 COVID-19 vaccine. Repertoires were generated with immunoSEQ multiplex PCR, while TCRdb's copy carries only in-frame clones and drops some. The table lists 150,000 or so clones, 90% of them singletons. The sample was peripheral blood, taken 28 days after the second dose of the MenACWY control vaccine. All receptors come from an adult who received the MenACWY meningococcal vaccine as a control.

This clone showed up just once. This CDR3 is also generated by other DNA sequences in the sample. The chain employs TRBV5-1 and TRBJ1-1; D gene unclear. The V end lost 2 bases, the J end lost 1 base, and 6 bases lay between the germline ends. The germline CDR1 and CDR2 sequences are SGHRS and YFSETQ. The length of the CDR3 is 13 residues. The CDR3 region is CASSFGGNTEAFF. CDR3 in DNA: TGCGCCAGCAGCTTCGGCGGGAACACTGAAGCTTTCTTT.

This clone appeared a single time. This sequence joins TRBV30 and TRBJ2-7, with 10 bases lining up with TRBD1. This CDR3 region has 12 residues. The V gene's germline CDR1 is GTSNPN and CDR2 SVGIG (reference sequence). Trimming at V came to 5 bases and at J to 2 bases, leaving 0 bases not matched to a gene. CDR3 residues: CAWGQGAYEQYF. In DNA, the CDR3 is TGTGCCTGGGGACAGGGGGCCTACGAGCAGTACTTC.

In its sample, this clone was seen once. The V and J genes are TRBV19 and TRBJ1-2; a possible D gene is TRBD1 (6 bases). Trimming stripped 5 bases from V and 5 bases from J, with 18 bases between. CDR3 length: 15 residues. Germline loops: CDR1 LNHDA, CDR2 SQIVND (reference sequence). The CDR3 here is CASSQIRDTGYGYTF. Here the CDR3 DNA reads TGTGCCAGTAGTCAGATTCGGGACACGGGATATGGCTACACCTTC.

The chain is built from TRBV9 and TRBJ2-1; 8 bases agree with TRBD2. CDR1 SGDLS and CDR2 YYNGEE come from the germline V gene. This CDR3 comprises 15 residues. After removal of 3 bases from V and 2 bases from J, the junction contained 4 bases not matched to a gene. CDR3 loop: CASSAGGPTYNEQFF. The CDR3 DNA is TGTGCCAGCAGCGCGGGGGGGCCAACCTACAATGAGCAGTTCTTC.

The table lists this clone with a few counts. DNA for the CDR3: TGTGCCAGCAGTTACCTAGGGACTTACAATGAGCAGTTCTTC. Translating it yields CASSYLGTYNEQFF. The V gene is TRBV6-5, the J gene TRBJ2-1; D perhaps matches TRBD2 (6 bases). V dropped 2 bases and J dropped 4 bases, with 9 bases sitting between them. The CDR3 runs 14 residues. Germline CDR1 reads MNHEY; CDR2 reads SVGAGI.

Written as DNA, the CDR3 is TGTGCCAGCAGTGAAGCTATGAACACTGAAGCTTTCTTT. Protein product: CASSEAMNTEAFF. The chain links TRBV6-4 to TRBJ1-1; no definite D call. The CDR3 sequence is 13 residues long. Germline CDR1 is MRHNA and CDR2 is SNTAGT. The germline V and J ends were trimmed by 3 bases and 0 bases, with 5 bases remaining between them.

The rearrangement joins TRBV28 to TRBJ1-2; D is unresolved. Trimming stripped 6 bases from V and 2 bases from J, with 10 bases between. The CDR3 totals 13 residues. Germline CDR1 is MDHEN and CDR2 is SYDVKM. As DNA, the CDR3 is TGTGCCAGCAGCCTACATGTCAACTATGGCTACACCTTC. Amino acid sequence: CASSLHVNYGYTF.

This clone has only a few counts. This chain links TRBV28 with TRBJ2-1; 8 nucleotides agree with TRBD2. Germline CDR1 and CDR2: MDHEN and SYDVKM. V gave up 4 bases and J gave up 0 bases; unmatched junction bases: 2. This CDR3 spans 15 amino acids. The CDR3 loop reads CASSSLADSYNEQFF. CDR3 coding DNA: TGTGCCAGCAGTTCACTAGCGGACTCCTACAATGAGCAGTTCTTC.

This clone was observed a handful of times. The CDR3 bases are TGTGCCAGCAGCTTAGGGGTTCGGGATCGCGAGCAGTACTTC. The encoded protein is CASSLGVRDREQYF. This sequence joins TRBV7-8 and TRBJ2-7; a possible D gene is TRBD2 (5 bases). The V gene lost 1 base and the J gene lost 6 bases, with 13 bases spanning the gap. The germline V gene has CDR1 SGHVS and CDR2 FQNEAQ. The CDR3 totals 14 residues.

This rearrangement joins TRBV5-1 to TRBJ2-7; TRBD1 is a possible D gene (6 bases). V lost 0 bases and J 2 bases, leaving 9 bases between the germline ends. The CDR3 is 14 residues long. Looked up from germline, CDR1 is SGHRS and CDR2 is YFSETQ. The CDR3 nucleotides read TGCGCCAGCAGCTTGGACAGGGCCACCTACGAGCAGTACTTC. This sequence encodes CASSLDRATYEQYF. The full variable domain, rest sourced from reference TRBV5-1 and TRBJ2-7, is KAGVTQTPRYLIKTRGQQVTLSCSPISGHRSVSWYQQTPGQGLQFLFEYFSETQRNKGNFPGRFSGRQFSNSRSEMNVSTLELGDSALYLCASSLDRATYEQYFGPGTRLTVT.

This rearrangement joins TRBV4-3 to TRBJ1-6; D is perhaps TRBD1 (5 bases). This CDR3 is 14 amino acids long. V gave up 4 bases and J gave up 7 bases, with 11 bases separating them. The germline gives CDR1 LGHNA, CDR2 YSLEER. The CDR3 region has the DNA TGCGCCAGCAGCCTGGGGACGGGAAATTCACCCCTCCACTTT. Its translation: CASSLGTGNSPLHF.

The chain recombines TRBV5-4 with TRBJ1-1; D ambiguous. The CDR3 sequence is 15 residues long. Germline V lookup: CDR1 SGHNT, CDR2 YYREEE (reference sequence). Trimming cost V 0 bases and J 2 bases, with 11 bases left between them. The CDR3 nucleotides read TGTGCCAGCAGCTTGGAAGGAATGGTTAACACTGAAGCTTTCTTT. Protein: CASSLEGMVNTEAFF.

This clone was detected only once. The rearrangement uses TRBV28 and TRBJ1-5, with a weak D call TRBD1 (5 bases). V was cut by 6 bases and J by 0 bases, with 9 bases left in between. CDR1 MDHEN and CDR2 SYDVKM come from the germline V gene. The CDR3 covers 14 residues. The CDR3 region is CASSGTGSNQPQHF. CDR3 DNA sequence: TGTGCCAGCAGCGGAACAGGTAGCAATCAGCCCCAGCATTTT.

CDR3 nucleotides: TGCAGCGTTGCACGGCAGGGAGTTTATGGCTACACCTTC. It encodes CSVARQGVYGYTF. V and J are TRBV29-1 and TRBJ1-2; possible D gene TRBD1, 5 bases. Per the germline V gene, CDR1 is SQVTM and CDR2 is ANQGSEA. CDR3 length: 13 amino acids. The V end was cut by 4 bases, the J end by 5 bases, with 14 bases between.

The rearrangement uses TRBV19 and TRBJ1-1, with D possibly matching TRBD1 (5 bases). The germline V gene encodes CDR1 LNHDA and CDR2 SQIVND (reference sequence). This CDR3 is 14 amino acids long. V was trimmed by 0 bases and J by 6 bases, leaving 11 bases between them. The CDR3 sequence is CASSIDWGDAEAFF. DNA for the CDR3: TGTGCCAGTAGTATAGATTGGGGGGACGCTGAAGCTTTCTTT.

The chain is built from TRBV12-3 or TRBV12-4 and TRBJ1-6; maybe TRBD1 (5 bases). The CDR3 sequence is 12 residues long. V dropped 3 bases and J dropped 10 bases, with 7 bases sitting between them. CDR3 sequence (DNA): TGTGCCAGCAGTTTGGACACATCACCCCTCCACTTT. Protein: CASSLDTSPLHF.

The V gene is TRBV11-2, the J gene TRBJ2-2; D unresolved. The V and J ends lost 2 bases and 6 bases respectively, with 13 bases between them. The CDR3 extends over 15 amino acids. The V gene's germline CDR1 is SGHAT and CDR2 FQNNGV. CDR3 sequence reads: CASSLSFAWAGELFF. In nucleotides, the CDR3 is TGTGCCAGCAGCTTAAGCTTCGCCTGGGCCGGGGAGCTGTTTTTT.